The rows below give T cell receptor beta chains drawn from one sample of a study of cytomegalovirus exposure and HLA in healthy donors. Measured with immunoSEQ multiplex PCR; TCRdb has only the in-frame clones, and not every one. Here the sample spans about 84,000 clones, 63% being singletons. The sequencing input was PBMCs. The receptor set was obtained from a woman aged 35 to 49 in good health and CMV-seropositive. The CDR3 runs from the conserved cysteine through the conserved F or W. The order of the fields is V gene, clone size, D gene, J gene, CDR3 DNA, CDR3 protein. A D gene is named only where the DNA matches it firmly. Not all rows give a size; the values are once, few, many and, for expanded clones, a class.

TRBV19,once,-,TRBJ1-1,TGTGCCAGTAGTATTTGGGGGCAGCTGAACACTGAAGCTTTCTTT,CASSIWGQLNTEAFF
TRBV7-2,-,-,TRBJ2-7,TGTGCCAGCAGCTTAGGGGGGGATCCCGCCTACGAGCAGTACTTC,CASSLGGDPAYEQYF
TRBV28,once,-,TRBJ2-2,TGTGCCAGCAGTCCTCCCGGGGGGCGGTTTTCGAACACCGGGGAGCTGTTTTTT,CASSPPGGRFSNTGELFF
TRBV28,-,TRBD1,TRBJ1-1,TGTGCCAGCAGTTTCGGGACAGGGACCACTGAAGCTTTCTTT,CASSFGTGTTEAFF
TRBV18,-,TRBD1,TRBJ2-7,TGTGCCAGCTCACCGTCGGGGACAGGGGGTTACGAGCAGTACTTC,CASSPSGTGGYEQYF
TRBV28,-,-,TRBJ1-5,TGTGCCAGCAGCTACCTCCCCGGGACTGACAATCAGCCCCAGCATTTT,CASSYLPGTDNQPQHF
TRBV9,-,-,TRBJ2-5,TGTGCCAGCAGCGTAGCCAGGTCGGAGACCCAGTACTTC,CASSVARSETQYF
TRBV6-5,-,-,TRBJ1-4,TGTGCCAGCAGTTACTCTTCGGGGAGGACTAATGAAAAACTGTTTTTT,CASSYSSGRTNEKLFF
TRBV18,few,-,TRBJ1-1,TGTGCCAGCTCAGTTCAGGTGACTGAAGCTTTCTTT,CASSVQVTEAFF
TRBV30,-,TRBD1,TRBJ2-7,TGTGCCTGGAACCTAGGGGGCCAGTACTCCTACGAGCAGTACTTC,CAWNLGGQYSYEQYF
TRBV10-3,-,TRBD1,TRBJ2-7,TGTGCCATCAGTAGGGGACAGGGCGGAGGCGAGCAGTACTTC,CAISRGQGGGEQYF
TRBV4-3,-,TRBD1,TRBJ2-6,TGCGCCAGCAGCCTGGACAGGGGGCACACTGGGGCCAACGTCCTGACTTTC,CASSLDRGHTGANVLTF
TRBV18,-,TRBD1,TRBJ2-5,TGTGCCAGCTCACCGGGACAGGGGGCTGATGGTCGCCAAGAGACCCAGTACTTC,CASSPGQGADGRQETQYF
TRBV7-9,-,-,TRBJ1-5,TGTGCCAGCACTGGAGATTCTTCCTATAGCAATCAGCCCCAGCATTTT,CASTGDSSYSNQPQHF
TRBV11-2,-,-,TRBJ1-1,TGTGCCAGCAGCTTAGATTATTGGGGGGGGACTGAAGCTTTCTTT,CASSLDYWGGTEAFF
TRBV13,once,TRBD2,TRBJ2-1,TGTGCCAGCAGCAGAGAGCTAGCGGGAGCGGGCAATGAGCAGTTCTTC,CASSRELAGAGNEQFF
TRBV28,-,-,TRBJ2-6,TGTGCCAGCAGTTTTGGCAGGGGTAAGAGCTCTGGGGCCAACGTCCTGACTTTC,CASSFGRGKSSGANVLTF
TRBV4-3,-,-,TRBJ2-4,TGCGCCAGCAGCCAAGAGAAAGGGATGCTCCTCGGGGACATTCAGTACTTC,CASSQEKGMLLGDIQYF
TRBV7-2,-,TRBD2,TRBJ2-1,TGTGCCAGCAGTCGGGCGGCAGCGGGGATAGGTGGTAATGAGCAGTTCTTC,CASSRAAAGIGGNEQFF
TRBV29-1,-,-,TRBJ2-2,TGCAGCGTTGACAGGGCGAACACCGGGGAGCTGTTTTTT,CSVDRANTGELFF
TRBV28,few,TRBD2,TRBJ2-3,TGTGCCAGCAGTTCAACCGCTAGCGGGAGGAGGACAGATACGCAGTATTTT,CASSSTASGRRTDTQYF
TRBV10-3,-,TRBD2,TRBJ2-1,TGTGCCATCAGTGAGTCGTTCGGGGGGAGCCACGCCAATGAGCAGTTCTTC,CAISESFGGSHANEQFF
TRBV15,-,TRBD2,TRBJ2-3,TGTGCCACCAGCCCAAGACTAGCCGCACCAGATACGCAGTATTTT,CATSPRLAAPDTQYF
TRBV2,-,-,TRBJ1-2,TGTGCCAGCAGTGAAAGGGGCGGAGGCTACACCTTC,CASSERGGGYTF
TRBV6-6,-,-,TRBJ1-1,TGTGCCAGCGGACCTAACAGGGACACTGAAGCTTTCTTT,CASGPNRDTEAFF
TRBV30,-,-,TRBJ1-2,TGTGCCTGGGATACAGAGTCCGCCGGTGGCTACACCTTC,CAWDTESAGGYTF
TRBV2,-,-,TRBJ2-1,TGTGCCAGCAGTGAAGCGGAGCGCTACAATGAGCAGTTCTTC,CASSEAERYNEQFF
TRBV6-1,-,TRBD1,TRBJ2-5,TGTGCCAGCAGTCCCCGGGACAGGGAAGAGACCCAGTACTTC,CASSPRDREETQYF
TRBV2,-,-,TRBJ2-7,TGTGCCAGCAGTGAGTTAGGGGGATTGTCCTACGAGCAGTACTTC,CASSELGGLSYEQYF
TRBV28,-,TRBD1,TRBJ2-7,TGTGCCAGCAGCGGAGACAGGGATCGGGGCGAGCAGTACTTC,CASSGDRDRGEQYF
TRBV7-8,-,TRBD2,TRBJ2-5,TGTGCCAGCAGCTTTCCTAGCGGGCCGCAAGAGACCCAGTACTTC,CASSFPSGPQETQYF
TRBV7-6,-,TRBD1,TRBJ2-7,TGTGCCAGCAGCAAAACAGGGGGTGGCGGGCAGTACTTC,CASSKTGGGGQYF
TRBV6-1,-,TRBD2,TRBJ2-7,TGTGCCAGCAGTGTTTATAGCGGGGGGTACGAGCAGTACTTC,CASSVYSGGYEQYF
TRBV6-5,-,TRBD2,TRBJ2-1,TGTGCCAGCAGTTATACCGGGACTACTCCCTCGAATGAGCAGTTCTTC,CASSYTGTTPSNEQFF
TRBV4-2,-,-,TRBJ1-5,TGTGCCAGCAGCCAAGCGGAGTCCCAATATAGCAATCAGCCCCAGCATTTT,CASSQAESQYSNQPQHF
TRBV5-1,few,TRBD2,TRBJ2-1,TGCGCCAGCAGCTTGGCTAGCGGGAGCAATGAGCAGTTCTTC,CASSLASGSNEQFF
TRBV2,-,-,TRBJ2-3,TGTGCCAGCAAGGGGCGGGATAGCACAGATACGCAGTATTTT,CASKGRDSTDTQYF
TRBV7-9,-,-,TRBJ2-2,TGTGCCAGCAGCTTATACAGGGTGGAGGGGGAGCTGTTTTTT,CASSLYRVEGELFF
TRBV10-3,few,-,TRBJ1-4,TGTGCCGTCGGGCAGGGATCGGAAAAACTGTTTTTT,CAVGQGSEKLFF
TRBV11-2,-,TRBD2,TRBJ2-1,TGTGCCAGCAGCCAGGGACTAACAATCTACAATGAGCAGTTCTTC,CASSQGLTIYNEQFF
TRBV28,-,TRBD1,TRBJ1-1,TGTGCCAGCAGACCGGGACAGGCTGAAGCTTTCTTT,CASRPGQAEAFF
TRBV4-3,-,TRBD2,TRBJ2-1,TGCGCCAGCAGCCAAGAAGGGCTCGGACTAGCGGGTTACAATGAGCAGTTCTTC,CASSQEGLGLAGYNEQFF
TRBV5-4,-,TRBD2,TRBJ2-7,TGTGCCAGCAGCTTGGAACTAGCGGGAGGGCCGTTTGAGCAGTACTTC,CASSLELAGGPFEQYF
TRBV27,-,TRBD1,TRBJ1-5,TGTGCCAGCAGTTTAAACATTTTGACAGGGCGGCATTTT,CASSLNILTGRHF
TRBV29-1,-,TRBD1,TRBJ1-1,TGCAGCGTCCTATACATGGGGACAGGGAGGAACACTGAAGCTCTCTTT,CSVLYMGTGRNTEALF
TRBV5-1,once,-,TRBJ1-5,TGCGCCAGCAGCTTGACACAAAATCAGCCCCAGCATTTT,CASSLTQNQPQHF
TRBV11-2,many,-,TRBJ2-4,TGTGCCAGCAGCTTACAGGGAGGGGGGGCCCAAAACATTCAGTACTTC,CASSLQGGGAQNIQYF
TRBV28,few,TRBD1,TRBJ2-3,TGTGCCAGCAGTACAAAGCGCGGGACAGGGCCCTCCTCTAGCACAGATACGCAGTATTTT,CASSTKRGTGPSSSTDTQYF
TRBV2,-,-,TRBJ2-7,TGTGCCAGCAGGATCAGGGTGTGGGGCGAGCAGTACTTC,CASRIRVWGEQYF
TRBV7-9,once,-,TRBJ1-1,TGTGCCAGCAGCCGTAGCGTGGGCACTCCTGAAGCTTTCTTT,CASSRSVGTPEAFF